The source of this T cell receptor beta chain is a study of blood T cell repertoires in COVID-19. In the original analysis: Estimation of nucleated cell counts relied on the amplification of reference gene primers. Repertoires were generated with immunoSEQ multiplex PCR, while TCRdb's copy carries only in-frame clones and drops some. V, J and clone size are taken as reported in that table, and D and trimming were inferred from the DNA itself. Of over 120,000 clones listed, 80% to 90% are singletons. V lost 5 bases and J 3 bases, leaving 18 bases between the germline ends. CDR1 and CDR2 (germline): MDHEN, SYDVKM. This CDR3 has 16 amino acids.

Sequencing was performed on peripheral blood. This chain connects TRBV28 to TRBJ2-3; a weak D match, TRBD2 (6 bases). The sequence was collected from a human donor with acute or convalescent COVID-19. The donor label of this sample is uncertain. The CDR3 coding sequence is TGTGCCAGCAGTGCCCGGCGCTCCCGGGGGACAGATACGCAGTATTTT. Translating it yields CASSARRSRGTDTQYF.